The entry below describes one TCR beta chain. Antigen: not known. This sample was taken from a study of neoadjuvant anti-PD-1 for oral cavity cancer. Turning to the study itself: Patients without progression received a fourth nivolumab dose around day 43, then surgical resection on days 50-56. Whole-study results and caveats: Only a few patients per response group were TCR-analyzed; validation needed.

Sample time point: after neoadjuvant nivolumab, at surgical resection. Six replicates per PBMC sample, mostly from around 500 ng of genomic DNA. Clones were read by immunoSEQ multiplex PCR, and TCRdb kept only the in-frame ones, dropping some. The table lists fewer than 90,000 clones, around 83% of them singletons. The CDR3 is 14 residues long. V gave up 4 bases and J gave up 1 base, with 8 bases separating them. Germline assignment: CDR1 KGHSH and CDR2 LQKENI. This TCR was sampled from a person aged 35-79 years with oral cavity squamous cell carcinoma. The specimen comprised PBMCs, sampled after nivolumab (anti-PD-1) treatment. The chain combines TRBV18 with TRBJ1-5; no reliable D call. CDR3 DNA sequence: TGTGCCAGCTCACAGGACGTAAGCAATCAGCCCCAGCATTTT. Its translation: CASSQDVSNQPQHF.